This TCR beta chain was captured by sequencing in a study of T cell responses to AZD1222 COVID-19 vaccine. Note on this clone: Its specificity is not known.

Trimming took off 4 bases at V and 1 base at J, with 8 bases between the two ends. The CDR3 length is 14 residues. Germline V gene data show CDR1 as SGDLS and CDR2 as YYNGEE. Here immunoSEQ multiplex PCR was the method, and the copy in TCRdb shows in-frame clones only, minus some. The sample contains over 120,000 clones, roughly 88% of which appear only once. Study results and caveats: At baseline, just six or seven AZD1222 recipients tested seropositive.

The sample here was peripheral blood, taken 28 days after the second dose of the MenACWY control vaccine. The TCR comes from an adult who received the MenACWY meningococcal vaccine as a control. The J gene is TRBJ2-2, the V gene TRBV9; D ambiguous. The CDR3 loop reads CASSRLGNTGELFF. The CDR3 nucleotides read TGTGCCAGCAGCCGACTGGGGAACACCGGGGAGCTGTTTTTT.